This TCR beta chain was identified in a study of post-analysis software for immune sequencing data. Across the whole study: Recorded subtypes: relapsing-remitting, secondary progressive, progressive-relapsing; some patients unannotated.

Study-level points and caveats: Samples made in the same batch grouped tightly together by F measure. When compared against controls, multiple sclerosis patients showed significantly lower normalized Chao1 diversity. The study found TRBV5-6, TRBV5-1 and TRBV20-1 among five TRBV segments more frequent in patients than controls.

Germline values: CDR1 SGHVS, CDR2 FQNEAQ. The CDR3 runs to 14 residues. V dropped 2 bases and J dropped 5; count of bases not matched to a gene: 4. Prepared libraries of TCR beta cDNA carried unique molecular identifiers. Between about 1 and 10 million T cells gave rise to about 450,000 cDNA molecules. TCRdb re-called the PCR reads through MiXCR, storing one row per CDR3 protein. The sample consists of over 150,000 distinct CDR3 sequences, about 32% of them appearing once. This clonotype was detected many times. Its antigen remains unknown. The chain recombines TRBV7-8 with TRBJ2-3; 7 nucleotides agree with TRBD2. The receptor's source is a girl aged 10 to 17 with multiple sclerosis. Sequencing was carried out using blood. Written as DNA, the CDR3 is TGTGCCAGCAGCTTAACTAGCGCGGGAGATACGCAGTATTTT. It is translated as CASSLTSAGDTQYF.